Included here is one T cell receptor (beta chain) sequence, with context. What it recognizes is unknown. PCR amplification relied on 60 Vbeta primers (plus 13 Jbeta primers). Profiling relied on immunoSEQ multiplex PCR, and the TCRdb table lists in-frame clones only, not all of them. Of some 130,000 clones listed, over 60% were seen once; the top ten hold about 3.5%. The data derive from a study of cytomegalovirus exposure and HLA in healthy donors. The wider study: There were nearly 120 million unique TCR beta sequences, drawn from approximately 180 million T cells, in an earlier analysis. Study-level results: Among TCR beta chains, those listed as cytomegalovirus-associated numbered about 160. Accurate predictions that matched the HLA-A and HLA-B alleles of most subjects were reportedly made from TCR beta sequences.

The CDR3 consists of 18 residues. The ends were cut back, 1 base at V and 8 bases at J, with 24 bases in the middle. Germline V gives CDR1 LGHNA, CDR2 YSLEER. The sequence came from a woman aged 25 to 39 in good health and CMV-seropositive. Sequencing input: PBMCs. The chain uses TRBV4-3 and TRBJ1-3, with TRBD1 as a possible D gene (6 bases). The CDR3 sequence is CASSQAFTGSWDVDTIYF. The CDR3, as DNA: TGCGCCAGCAGCCAAGCCTTCACAGGGAGCTGGGATGTGGACACCATATATTTT.